This TCR beta chain was obtained from a study of blood T cell repertoires in COVID-19. Study at large: T cells, B-cell-depleted T cells, or PBMCs supplied cDNA or gDNA.

Original analysis: The assay estimated nucleated cells by amplifying reference gene primers. The method was immunoSEQ multiplex PCR; TCRdb's version includes in-frame clones alone and lacks a portion of them. That table gives V, J and clone size, and the DNA gave D and trimming. The table includes some 50,000 clones, 55% to 70% detected once. CDR3 length: 15 amino acids. The germline V and J ends were trimmed by 5 bases and 7 bases, with 21 bases remaining between them. The germline V gene has CDR1 SNHLY and CDR2 FYNNEI. A single count supports this clone. The TCR sequence derives from a woman aged 65 to 85 with acute or convalescent COVID-19. This sequence joins TRBV2 and TRBJ2-7, with D maybe TRBD2 (5 bases). Sequencing was done on a sample of peripheral blood. The CDR3 is CASSRDGTASGEQYF. CDR3 nucleotides: TGTGCCAGCAGTCGGGATGGTACCGCCTCGGGAGAGCAGTACTTC.